These 9 T cell receptor beta chains were sequenced from one sample in a study of T cell responses to AZD1222 COVID-19 vaccine. Libraries were prepared by immunoSEQ multiplex PCR; TCRdb keeps only in-frame clonotypes and omits some of them. The table shows about 150,000 clones, with around 94% occurring only once. The material sequenced was peripheral blood, taken on day 0 of AZD1222 vaccination. The receptors derive from an adult in good health.

This chain uses TRBV5-6 with TRBJ2-6; no clear D gene. In germline, CDR1 is SGHDT, CDR2 YYEEEE. This CDR3 has 15 amino acids. V was clipped by 2 bases and J by 2 bases, with 8 bases between them. Here the CDR3 DNA reads TGTGCCAGCAGCTTAATTTTGACTGGGGCCAACGTCCTGACTTTC. It encodes CASSLILTGANVLTF.

A few counts support this clone. The chain links TRBV12-3 or TRBV12-4 to TRBJ1-5; D gene unclear. CDR3 length: 12 amino acids. Trimming removed 6 bases at V and 3 bases at J, with 6 bases between. The CDR3 region has the DNA TGTGCCAGCAGGGGCCCCAATCAGCCCCAGCATTTT. This translates into CASRGPNQPQHF.

V is TRBV4-1 and J is TRBJ1-5; 7 positions agree with TRBD1. This CDR3 region has 17 residues. The V gene end was trimmed by 1 base and the J gene end by 7 bases; junction bases not matched to a gene: 13. Per the germline V gene, CDR1 is MGHRA and CDR2 is YSYEKL. In nucleotides, the CDR3 is TGCGCCAGCAGCCAAGTGGGCAGGGGGGCTTCACGGCAGCCCCAGCATTTT. Protein sequence: CASSQVGRGASRQPQHF.

This chain joins TRBV7-9 and TRBJ1-4, with TRBD1 identical over 7 bases. The trim removed 5 bases at V and 6 bases at J, leaving 6 bases unmatched. The CDR3 consists of 14 residues. CDR1 SEHNR and CDR2 FQNEAQ come from the germline V gene (reference sequence). The CDR3 DNA reads TGTGCCAGCAGCGACTGGACAGGACATGAAAAACTGTTTTTT. As protein: CASSDWTGHEKLFF. Variable domain in full (rest from reference TRBV7-9 and TRBJ1-4): DTGVSQNPRHKITKRGQNVTFRCDPISEHNRLYWYRQTLGQGPEFLTYFQNEAQLEKSRLLSDRFSAERPKGSFSTLEIQRTEQGDSAMYLCASSDWTGHEKLFFGSGTQLSVL.

The chain links TRBV6-5 to TRBJ1-1, with 10 bases matching TRBD1. The CDR3 runs 15 residues. J lost 0 bases, V lost 6 bases, and 4 bases had no gene match. Germline-derived CDR1 and CDR2 are MNHEY and SVGAGI. The CDR3 coding sequence is TGTGCCAGCAGCGACGGGACAGGGGTGAACACTGAAGCTTTCTTT. Its translation is CASSDGTGVNTEAFF.

The chain has TRBV2 and TRBJ1-5; D is uncertain. The V end was cut by 0 bases, the J end by 3 bases, with 9 bases between. The V gene's germline CDR1 is SNHLY and CDR2 FYNNEI. This CDR3 contains 15 residues. CDR3 residues: CASSEAEGNNQPQHF. The CDR3 DNA reads TGTGCCAGCAGTGAAGCGGAGGGAAACAATCAGCCCCAGCATTTT.

The chain is built from TRBV28 and TRBJ1-6; TRBD1 agrees at 9 bases. With 3 bases clipped from V and 1 base from J, the junction kept 1 base outside the gene matches. The CDR3 contains 16 residues. Germline CDR1 reads MDHEN; CDR2 reads SYDVKM. The DNA of the CDR3 is TGTGCCAGCAGTTTGGGGACAGGGTCCTATAATTCACCCCTCCACTTT. Protein product: CASSLGTGSYNSPLHF.

The chain combines TRBV10-3 with TRBJ1-2; TRBD1 might be the D (5 bases). Trimming pared 0 bases from V and 0 bases from J, leaving 8 bases between. This CDR3 is built from 15 residues. Germline loops: CDR1 ENHRY, CDR2 SYGVKD. The CDR3 coding sequence is TGTGCCATCAGTGAGTCCGGGGGATCTAACTATGGCTACACCTTC. Translation: CAISESGGSNYGYTF.

The chain links TRBV12-5 to TRBJ2-1, with 7 bases matching TRBD1. The CDR3 runs to 15 residues. With 9 bases clipped from V and 0 bases from J, the junction kept 8 bases outside the gene matches. CDR1 is LGHNT and CDR2 is FRNRAP in the germline V gene. CDR3 residues: CASAGQDNSYNEQFF. The CDR3 nucleotides read TGTGCTAGCGCTGGACAGGATAACTCCTACAATGAGCAGTTCTTC.